This T cell receptor (beta chain) derives from a study of T-cell reconstitution after alpha-beta-depleted transplantation in children. Broader study findings: Alpha-beta T cells about two months after transplant reportedly derived from several hundred expanded graft clones. Most T-cell counts and diversity one year after the transplant came from T cells that were newly produced. The high TCRbeta diversity at day 60 in some patients came from surviving recipient T cells and thymic progenitors.

TCRbeta library preparation incorporated unique molecular identifiers. TCRdb processed the PCR reads anew with MiXCR; each CDR3 protein has one entry. Of around 120,000 distinct CDR3 sequences listed, under 30% were seen once; the top ten hold roughly a tenth. V was pared by 6 bases and J by 1 base, with 6 bases of the junction left unmatched. CDR1 and CDR2 (germline): SGHRS, YFSETQ. This CDR3 is built from 15 residues. The table lists this clonotype with a count of one. Its cognate antigen is unknown. The sample in question was PBMCs, mostly from graft donor cells, obtained 180 days after TCRalphabeta/CD19-depleted stem cell transplant. This clonotype originated in a male patient under 10 years old who had a stem cell transplant for chronic granulomatous disease, so the T cells may come from the graft donor. The chain combines TRBV5-1 with TRBJ2-1; 8 positions match TRBD2. The CDR3 here is CASTKSGSSYNEQFF. CDR3 in DNA: TGCGCCAGCACCAAGAGCGGGAGTTCCTACAATGAGCAGTTCTTC.